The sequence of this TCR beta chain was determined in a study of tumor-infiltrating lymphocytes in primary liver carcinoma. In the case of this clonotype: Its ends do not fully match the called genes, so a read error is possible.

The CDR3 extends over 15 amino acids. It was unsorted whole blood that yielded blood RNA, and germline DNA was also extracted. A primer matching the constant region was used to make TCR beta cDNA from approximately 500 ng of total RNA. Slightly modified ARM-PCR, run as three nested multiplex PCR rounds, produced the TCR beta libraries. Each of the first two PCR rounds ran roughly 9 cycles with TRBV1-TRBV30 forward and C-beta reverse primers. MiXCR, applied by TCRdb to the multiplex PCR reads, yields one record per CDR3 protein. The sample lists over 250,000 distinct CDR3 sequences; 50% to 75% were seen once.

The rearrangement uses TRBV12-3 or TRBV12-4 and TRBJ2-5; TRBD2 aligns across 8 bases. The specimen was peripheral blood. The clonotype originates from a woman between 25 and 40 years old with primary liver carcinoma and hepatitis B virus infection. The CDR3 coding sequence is TGTGTCAGCAGTTCAGACCAACTAGCGGAAGAGACCCAGTACTTC. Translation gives CVSSSDQLAEETQYF.